This paragraph covers one T cell receptor beta chain sequence. This clone was found once. Its recognized antigen is unknown. No much larger clone exists at a distance of one base, and base qualities are not known. The data are from a study of blood T cell repertoires in COVID-19 (dated by TCRdb to about 2020). Turning to the overall study: The collaborator samples originated in the United States, Italy and Spain and spanned the acute and convalescent phases of COVID-19. The repertoires were released in a freely available public database intended as a resource for research on the immune response to SARS-CoV-2. The samples were drawn from the first 160 participants of the ongoing ImmuneRACE study and from 1,254 subjects provided by 6 global collaborators. HLA class I and class II types, where available, came from metadata supplied by the sample provider rather than from assay-based typing. The material from the prospective study consisted of cDNA or gDNA derived from T cells, B-cell-depleted T cells, or PBMCs. The dataset comprised deeply sampled blood TCRbeta repertoires from subjects exposed to, actively infected with, or recovered from COVID-19. Nearly every sample came with metadata listing a de-identified subject ID, COVID-19 status, age in years and sex. General study outcomes and caveats: Clinical and demographic metadata were provided uncurated, with the amount varying by source and participant.

CDR1 and CDR2 are drawn from the germline V gene: KGHDR, SFDVKD. Ends trimmed: V by 1 base, J by 4 bases; bases unmatched to a gene: 4. The CDR3 covers 18 residues, taking in both the cysteine and the phenylalanine. Only the CDR3 DNA stays, 54 bases, in frame from base 1. TCRbeta CDR3 regions were amplified from genomic DNA by means of the immunoSEQ Assay, a bias-controlled multiplex PCR. On the authors' methods: Within the assay, amplification of reference gene primers was used to estimate how many nucleated cells each sample contained. To quantify the absolute abundance of each unique TCRbeta CDR3 rearrangement, sequence reads were collapsed and filtered. For each sample, productive Simpson clonality was calculated by taking the square root of Simpson's diversity index across productive rearrangements. Entries here come from immuneACCESS through TCRdb and include only in-frame sequences with V and J called. Some clones fail to appear in such tables; in the studies checked, an unresolved V gene covers under half of the shortfall, and the cause of the remainder is unknown. V and J calls and clone size follow that table, whereas D and trimming were derived from the DNA. Recorded for this sample are 250,000 to 300,000 clones; about nine tenths of them occurred a single time. The top ten constitute approximately 1.2% of the sample.

In the prospective study, participants were roughly 18 to 95 years old, resided in about 25 geographic areas of the United States, and were enrolled through a virtual design. In the prospective study, cohorts were assigned on the basis of participant-reported clinical history obtained from a screening survey and a study questionnaire. ImmuneRACE Cohort 3 recovered participants were defined by two consecutive negative NP/OP PCR tests, healthcare professional clearance, or symptom resolution. In the prospective study, whole blood, serum and a nasopharyngeal or oropharyngeal swab were collected from each participant by mobile phlebotomists. Over a roughly 2-month period, participants in the prospective study had the option of providing additional blood draws and questionnaires. Before DNA extraction, prospective study blood samples were shipped either frozen or at room temperature.

The chain links TRBV24-1 with TRBJ2-2, with 14 bases aligning to TRBD2. The sample consisted of PBMCs or T cells enriched from blood (not recorded which). This clonotype originated in a woman in her thirties who had recovered from COVID-19. The CDR3 protein: CATSDFAGLAGGTGELFF. The nucleotide sequence is given as TGTGCCACCAGTGATTTCGCCGGACTAGCGGGAGGCACCGGGGAGCTGTTTTTT.